These 10 T cell receptor beta chains were all obtained from the same sample, sequenced in a study of T cell responses to AZD1222 COVID-19 vaccine. Only in-frame clones appear in the TCRdb table, and some are missing; sequencing was by immunoSEQ multiplex PCR. The table shows some 140,000 clones, with 75% to 90% occurring only once. The sequenced sample was peripheral blood, obtained on day 0 of AZD1222 vaccination. Receptor source: an adult in good health.

The chain recombines TRBV5-1 with TRBJ1-1; no definite D call. Germline-derived CDR1 and CDR2 are SGHRS and YFSETQ. The CDR3 covers 13 residues. Deletions cut 7 bases from V and 1 base from J, with 11 bases between. The chain's CDR3 is CASQTPGNTEAFF. Here the CDR3 DNA reads TGCGCCAGCCAAACCCCAGGGAACACTGAAGCTTTCTTT. The variable domain in full, with the rest retrieved from reference TRBV5-1 and TRBJ1-1, is KAGVTQTPRYLIKTRGQQVTLSCSPISGHRSVSWYQQTPGQGLQFLFEYFSETQRNKGNFPGRFSGRQFSNSRSEMNVSTLELGDSALYLCASQTPGNTEAFFGQGTRLTVV.

This clone was found once. The chain uses TRBV19 and TRBJ1-5; D remains ambiguous. Germline loops: CDR1 LNHDA, CDR2 SQIVND (reference sequence). This CDR3 is 14 amino acids long. The V end was cut by 7 bases, the J end by 7 bases, with 17 bases between. CDR3 region: CASTQGSRTQPQHF. The CDR3 DNA sequence: TGTGCCAGTACTCAAGGATCCAGGACCCAGCCCCAGCATTTT.

The chain employs TRBV6-4 and TRBJ1-5, with D hard to call. Germline CDR1 is MRHNA and CDR2 is SNTAGT. The V gene lost 6 bases and the J gene lost 4 bases, with 16 bases spanning the gap. CDR3 size: 15 residues. The CDR3 loop reads CASSPTGRENQPQHF. Here the CDR3 DNA reads TGTGCCAGCAGCCCGACGGGGAGGGAGAATCAGCCCCAGCATTTT.

The chain couples TRBV28 to TRBJ1-6; maybe TRBD1 (5 bases). V lost 6 bases to trimming and J lost 9 bases, with 18 bases between them. Germline V gene data show CDR1 as MDHEN and CDR2 as SYDVKM. The CDR3 totals 15 residues. This CDR3 reads CASSRDSGRGSPLHF. The CDR3 DNA sequence: TGTGCCAGCAGCCGGGACTCTGGGAGGGGTTCACCCCTCCACTTT.

This chain links TRBV30 with TRBJ1-5, with a tentative D call TRBD1 (5 bases). Germline V gene sequence: CDR1 GTSNPN, CDR2 SVGIG (reference sequence). This CDR3 is built from 16 residues. V was cut by 0 bases and J by 2 bases, with 14 bases left in between. The CDR3 sequence: CAWSVSRWDGNQPQHF. The CDR3 DNA reads as TGTGCCTGGAGTGTAAGTAGATGGGACGGCAATCAGCCCCAGCATTTT.

The rearrangement uses TRBV3-1 (or the pseudogene TRBV3-2) and TRBJ1-1, with 9 bases identical to TRBD1. Germline-derived CDR1 and CDR2 are LGHDT and YNNKEL (reference sequence). The CDR3 is 18 amino acids. Trimming at V came to 3 bases and at J to 4 bases, leaving 15 bases not matched to a gene. CDR3 DNA sequence: TGTGCCAGCAGCCATTGGGCGGGACAGGGCTATGGCGGCACTGAAGCTTTCTTT. Protein product: CASSHWAGQGYGGTEAFF.

The J gene is TRBJ2-1, the V gene TRBV9; TRBD1 aligns across 9 bases. This CDR3 spans 16 amino acids. Germline V CDR1 and CDR2: SGDLS, YYNGEE. V trimming: 0 bases; J trimming: 8 bases; junction bases outside the gene matches: 9. The CDR3 reads CASSVAETGGADEQFF. In DNA form, the CDR3 reads TGTGCCAGCAGCGTAGCAGAGACAGGGGGAGCGGATGAGCAGTTCTTC.

This chain uses TRBV29-1 with TRBJ2-3, with 10 bases fitting TRBD2. Germline V gives CDR1 SQVTM, CDR2 ANQGSEA. CDR3 length: 13 amino acids. V gave up 4 bases and J gave up 5 bases; unmatched junction bases: 3. The CDR3 region is CSVGPSGGDTQYF. The CDR3 nucleotides are TGCAGCGTTGGTCCTAGCGGGGGAGATACGCAGTATTTT.

The chain is built from TRBV7-6 and TRBJ2-2; no clear D. The V and J ends lost 4 bases and 4 bases respectively, with 7 bases between them. Germline V gives CDR1 SGHVS, CDR2 FNYEAQ. The CDR3 consists of 13 residues. CDR3 protein: CASSSHSTGELFF. The CDR3 region has the DNA TGTGCCAGCAGCTCCCACAGCACCGGGGAGCTGTTTTTT.

Notes on this clone: This sample includes further DNA sequences coding for the same CDR3. The chain carries TRBV3-1 (or the pseudogene TRBV3-2) and TRBJ1-1; D call uncertain. Between the trimmed V and J ends, which lost 4 bases and 7 bases, there was a span of 10 bases. The germline V gene encodes CDR1 LGHDT and CDR2 YNNKEL (reference sequence). The CDR3 is 12 residues long. DNA of the CDR3: TGTGCCAGCAGCCGAGAGGGCTTTGAAGCTTTCTTT. Its translation is CASSREGFEAFF.